These 18 T cell receptor beta chains were all obtained from the same sample, sequenced in a study of blood T cell repertoires in COVID-19. Using immunoSEQ multiplex PCR, the repertoire was profiled, and TCRdb retains in-frame clones only, with some absent. The sample has about 110,000 clones; approximately 84% are singletons. The sample consisted of peripheral blood. These receptors were obtained from a human donor in a cohort sampled during active COVID-19.

The rearrangement uses TRBV6-2 or TRBV6-3 and TRBJ2-5, with 10 bases that match TRBD2. Germline loops: CDR1 MNHEY, CDR2 SVGEGT. Losses at the gene ends were 2 bases for V and 5 bases for J; bases not matched to a gene: 5. The CDR3 loop spans 15 amino acids. CDR3 sequence (DNA): TGTGCCAGCAGTTACCTAGCGGGAGACGGGGAGACCCAGTACTTC. Translating gives CASSYLAGDGETQYF.

CDR3 sequence reads: CAWSVGADNQPQHF. The CDR3 DNA reads as TGTGCCTGGAGTGTAGGAGCAGACAATCAGCCCCAGCATTTT. This chain connects TRBV30 to TRBJ1-5; D is undetermined. The germline CDR1 and CDR2 sequences are GTSNPN and SVGIG (reference sequence). CDR3 length: 14 residues. V lost 0 bases, J lost 3 bases, and 9 bases lay in between.

The rearrangement links TRBV7-2 to TRBJ2-6, with D maybe TRBD2 (7 bases). Germline values: CDR1 SGHTA, CDR2 FQGNSA. This CDR3 spans 15 amino acids. V lost 5 bases to trimming and J lost 4 bases, with 12 bases between them. The CDR3 DNA is TGTGCCAGCAGCAGAAGGGGGGGCGGGGCCAACGTCCTGACTTTC. Translated: CASSRRGGGANVLTF. Full variable domain (remainder filled in from reference TRBV7-2 and TRBJ2-6): GAGVSQSPSNKVTEKGKDVELRCDPISGHTALYWYRQSLGQGLEFLIYFQGNSAPDKSGLPSDRFSAERTGGSVSTLTIQRTQQEDSAVYLCASSRRGGGANVLTFGAGSRLTVL.

V gene TRBV2 combines with J gene TRBJ1-2; possibly TRBD1 for D (5 bases). CDR1 is SNHLY and CDR2 is FYNNEI in the germline V gene. With 6 bases removed from V and 2 bases from J, the gap between germline ends came to 13 bases. The CDR3 is made up of 14 amino acids. CDR3 sequence reads: CASRGLGRNYGYTF. In nucleotides, the CDR3 is TGTGCCAGCAGGGGACTGGGACGGAACTATGGCTACACCTTC.

This clone was counted between two and nine times. CDR3 DNA: TGTGCCAGCGGGTTGGTAACAGTTAATGAGCAGTTCTTC. It yields the protein CASGLVTVNEQFF. The chain is built from TRBV27 and TRBJ2-1; D unresolved. Trimming took 8 bases from V and 7 from J, leaving 15 bases between them. CDR1 and CDR2 from the germline V gene are MNHEY and SMNVEV (reference sequence). The CDR3 is made up of 13 amino acids.

This clone occurred a few times. The V and J genes are TRBV14 and TRBJ1-1, with 9 bases matching TRBD1. The length of the CDR3 is 15 residues. The germline V gene encodes CDR1 SGHDN and CDR2 FVKESK. J lost 5 bases, V lost 2 bases, and 6 bases had no gene match. In DNA form, the CDR3 reads TGTGCCAGCAGCCAACAAACAGGGGGCATGACTGAAGCTTTCTTT. Protein sequence: CASSQQTGGMTEAFF.

V usage is TRBV5-5 and J usage is TRBJ1-6; no reliable D call. The length of the CDR3 is 16 residues. CDR1 and CDR2 from the germline V gene are SGHKS and YYEKEE (reference sequence). Trimming removed 3 bases at V and 7 bases at J, with 17 bases between. CDR3 protein: CASSSNPGSSNSPLHF. The CDR3 DNA reads as TGTGCCAGCAGCTCAAATCCCGGGAGCTCAAATTCACCCCTCCACTTT. Using reference TRBV5-5 and TRBJ1-6 for the parts outside the CDR3, the full variable domain is DAGVTQSPTHLIKTRGQQVTLRCSPISGHKSVSWYQQVLGQGPQFIFQYYEKEERGRGNFPDRFSARQFPNYSSELNVNALLLGDSALYLCASSSNPGSSNSPLHFGNGTRLTVT.

The chain's CDR3 is CASSRGETQYF. CDR3 in DNA: TGTGCCAGCAGTAGGGGGGAGACCCAGTACTTC. The chain is built from TRBV6-5 and TRBJ2-5, with D perhaps matching TRBD1 (6 bases). Trimming removed 5 bases from V and 5 bases from J, with 6 bases in between. The CDR3 contains 11 residues. Germline-derived CDR1 and CDR2 are MNHEY and SVGAGI.

The rearrangement links TRBV12-3 or TRBV12-4 to TRBJ1-1; D unresolved. V was pared by 7 bases and J by 5 bases, with 14 bases between. This CDR3 is 13 amino acids long. For the CDR3, the DNA is TGTGCCAGCATTCCTTTTTCAGGAACTGAAGCTTTCTTT. This encodes CASIPFSGTEAFF.

This clone was recorded once. This rearrangement joins TRBV24-1 to TRBJ1-1, with D perhaps TRBD1 (6 bases). Germline loops: CDR1 KGHDR, CDR2 SFDVKD. Trimming left V 1 base short and J 6 bases short, with 8 bases between. This CDR3 region has 13 residues. The CDR3 sequence is CATSDFSGAEAFF. The CDR3 nucleotides are TGTGCCACCAGTGATTTTTCAGGGGCTGAAGCTTTCTTT.

The chain employs TRBV7-9 and TRBJ1-5, with a possible D match to TRBD1 (5 bases). Between the trimmed V and J ends, which lost 3 bases and 3 bases, there was a span of 18 bases. In germline, CDR1 is SEHNR, CDR2 FQNEAQ (reference sequence). CDR3 length: 17 residues. The CDR3 nucleotides are TGTGCCAGCAGCTTTCGACCCCCCGGACAATACAATCAGCCCCAGCATTTT. This encodes CASSFRPPGQYNQPQHF.

This clone was seen only a few times. The chain is built from TRBV7-8 and TRBJ2-6; D not resolved. The CDR3 is 14 amino acids. CDR1 is SGHVS and CDR2 is FQNEAQ in the germline V gene. With 5 bases removed from V and 7 bases from J, the gap between germline ends came to 12 bases. The CDR3 region has the DNA TGTGCCAGCAGCCCTAGTTCGCAAGCCAACGTCCTGACTTTC. This codes for CASSPSSQANVLTF.

V and J are TRBV5-4 and TRBJ2-3, with D possibly matching TRBD2 (6 bases). Looked up from germline, CDR1 is SGHNT and CDR2 is YYREEE (reference sequence). The CDR3 covers 16 residues. Trimming left V 4 bases short and J 2 bases short, with 17 bases between. Here the CDR3 reads CASSPQGGTNTDTQYF. The CDR3 DNA is TGTGCCAGCAGCCCTCAAGGCGGGACCAACACAGATACGCAGTATTTT. Variable domain in full (rest from reference TRBV5-4 and TRBJ2-3): ETGVTQSPTHLIKTRGQQVTLRCSSQSGHNTVSWYQQALGQGPQFIFQYYREEENGRGNFPPRFSGLQFPNYSSELNVNALELDDSALYLCASSPQGGTNTDTQYFGPGTRLTVL.

The rearrangement links TRBV5-1 to TRBJ1-1; D might be TRBD1 (5 bases). The length of the CDR3 is 13 residues. Per the germline V gene, CDR1 is SGHRS and CDR2 is YFSETQ. V gave up 2 bases and J gave up 6 bases, with 11 bases separating them. The CDR3 region is CASSFQQGAEAFF. In DNA form, the CDR3 reads TGCGCCAGCAGCTTTCAGCAGGGCGCTGAAGCTTTCTTT. Full variable domain (remainder filled in from reference TRBV5-1 and TRBJ1-1): KAGVTQTPRYLIKTRGQQVTLSCSPISGHRSVSWYQQTPGQGLQFLFEYFSETQRNKGNFPGRFSGRQFSNSRSEMNVSTLELGDSALYLCASSFQQGAEAFFGQGTRLTVV.

This clone was seen only once. This rearrangement joins TRBV5-6 to TRBJ2-5; 7 bases are shared with TRBD2. This CDR3 region has 16 residues. Germline CDR1 reads SGHDT; CDR2 reads YYEEEE. The trim removed 0 bases at V and 0 bases at J, leaving 5 bases unmatched. CDR3 DNA: TGTGCCAGCAGCTTGGCGGGGGGAGGGTACCAAGAGACCCAGTACTTC. This codes for CASSLAGGGYQETQYF.

This clone was recorded once. This sequence joins TRBV2 and TRBJ1-4; D call uncertain. The CDR3 spans 15 residues. Germline CDR1 is SNHLY and CDR2 is FYNNEI. Trimming took 5 bases from V and 5 from J, leaving 15 bases between them. CDR3 in DNA: TGTGCCAGCAGTATCCGGGGAGAGGGAAATGAAAAACTGTTTTTT. Translation gives CASSIRGEGNEKLFF.

This chain uses TRBV9 with TRBJ1-1, with TRBD1 identical over 8 bases. J gave up 0 bases and V 4 bases, and 11 bases lay outside the gene matches. The V gene's germline CDR1 is SGDLS and CDR2 YYNGEE. The CDR3 runs to 17 residues. CDR3 amino acids: CASSPSLRQGMNTEAFF. The CDR3 DNA reads as TGTGCCAGCAGCCCTAGCCTCCGACAGGGGATGAACACTGAAGCTTTCTTT.

This clone was seen a single time. The rearrangement uses TRBV5-1 and TRBJ1-1, with 10 bases fitting TRBD1. The CDR3 has 15 residues. Germline loops: CDR1 SGHRS, CDR2 YFSETQ. With 0 bases clipped from V and 7 bases from J, the junction kept 6 bases outside the gene matches. CDR3 DNA sequence: TGCGCCAGCAGCTTGGTCCAGGGACAGGGGAATGAAGCTTTCTTT. Its translation: CASSLVQGQGNEAFF.